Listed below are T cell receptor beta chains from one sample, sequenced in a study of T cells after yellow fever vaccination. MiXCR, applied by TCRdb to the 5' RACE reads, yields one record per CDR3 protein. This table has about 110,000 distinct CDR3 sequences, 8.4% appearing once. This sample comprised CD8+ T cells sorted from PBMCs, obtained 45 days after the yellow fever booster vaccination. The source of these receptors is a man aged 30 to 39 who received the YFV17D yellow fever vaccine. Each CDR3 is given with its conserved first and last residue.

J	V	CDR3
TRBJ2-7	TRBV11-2	CASSQTGTTSYEQYF
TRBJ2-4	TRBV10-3	CAISSTLDSAKNIQYF
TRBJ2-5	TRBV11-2	CASSLDGLQETQYF
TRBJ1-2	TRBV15	CATSRPSSGTQGGYTF
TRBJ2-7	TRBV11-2	CASSSEDPYEQYF
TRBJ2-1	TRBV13	CASSPGTHYNEQFF
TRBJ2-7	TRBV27	CASSPGTGVAYEQYF
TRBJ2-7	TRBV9	CASSAWTSGSSYEQYF
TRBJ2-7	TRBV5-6	CASSLPSGRFSYEQYF
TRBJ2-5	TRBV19	CASSPREQETQYF
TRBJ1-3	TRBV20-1	CSAYRQVDSGNTIYF
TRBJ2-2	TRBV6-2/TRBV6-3	CASSLVALVYTGGELFF
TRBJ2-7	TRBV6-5	CASSYSAGALSEQYF
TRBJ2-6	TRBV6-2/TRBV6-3	CASSLDLGAYVLTF
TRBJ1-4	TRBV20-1	CSATWANGNEKLFF
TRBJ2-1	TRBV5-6	CASSTKGEQFF
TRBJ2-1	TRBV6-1	CASSILSSYNEQFF
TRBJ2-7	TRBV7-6	CASSFEGSSYEQYF
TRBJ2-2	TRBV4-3	CASSEGYVADGNTGELFF
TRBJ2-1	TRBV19	CASSIGAGFSYNEQFF
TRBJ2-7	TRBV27	CASSLSQAGASYEQYF
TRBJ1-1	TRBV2	CASRRTGGPYANTEAFF
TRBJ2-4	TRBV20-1	CSATTGAIAKNIQYF
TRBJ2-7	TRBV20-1	CSARRSVGASSYEQYF
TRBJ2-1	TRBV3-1	CASSQDSGWYEQFF
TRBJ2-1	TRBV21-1	CASSNAGGCEIFEQFF
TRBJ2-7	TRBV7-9	CASRGGRESYEQYF
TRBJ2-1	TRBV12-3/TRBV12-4	CASSPAGGVHNEQFF
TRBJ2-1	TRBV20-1	CSASVRVNEQFF
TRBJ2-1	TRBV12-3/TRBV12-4	CASSPGDTVLSGEQFF
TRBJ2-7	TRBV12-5	CASGSGGHYEQYF
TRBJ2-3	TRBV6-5	CASSYSSGSTDTQYF
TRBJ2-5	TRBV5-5	CASSLELASGRETQYF
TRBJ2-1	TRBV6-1	CASSWTSGAQQFF
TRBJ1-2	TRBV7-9	CASSLDMGTANYGYTF
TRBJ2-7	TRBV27	CASSHSHSYEQYF
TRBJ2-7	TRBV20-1	CSARASQGEQYF
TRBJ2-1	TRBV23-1	CASSQVLARDGNEQFF
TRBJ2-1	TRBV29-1	CSVTTYNEQFF
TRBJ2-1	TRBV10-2	CASSESYEQFF
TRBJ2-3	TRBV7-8	CASSLSGSSADTQYF
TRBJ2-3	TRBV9	CASSGPQSTDTQYF
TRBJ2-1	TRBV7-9	CASSLLNVGGTYNEQFF
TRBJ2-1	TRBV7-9	CASSLGVVNEQFF
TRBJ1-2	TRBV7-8	CASSNRQGDYGYTF
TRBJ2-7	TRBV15	CATSRVNGVNEQYF
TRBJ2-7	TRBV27	CASSYGGILVGEQYF
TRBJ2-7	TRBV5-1	CASSLAQNEQYF
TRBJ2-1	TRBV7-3	CASRPHSGRDPSSYNEQFF
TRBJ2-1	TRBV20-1	CSAIGQGPNEQFF
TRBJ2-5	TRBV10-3	CAISARETQYF
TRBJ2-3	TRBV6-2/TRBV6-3	CASTDGGTQYF
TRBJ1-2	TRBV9	CASNRGYGYTF
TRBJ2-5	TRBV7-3	CASSLKDRGKPNQETQYF